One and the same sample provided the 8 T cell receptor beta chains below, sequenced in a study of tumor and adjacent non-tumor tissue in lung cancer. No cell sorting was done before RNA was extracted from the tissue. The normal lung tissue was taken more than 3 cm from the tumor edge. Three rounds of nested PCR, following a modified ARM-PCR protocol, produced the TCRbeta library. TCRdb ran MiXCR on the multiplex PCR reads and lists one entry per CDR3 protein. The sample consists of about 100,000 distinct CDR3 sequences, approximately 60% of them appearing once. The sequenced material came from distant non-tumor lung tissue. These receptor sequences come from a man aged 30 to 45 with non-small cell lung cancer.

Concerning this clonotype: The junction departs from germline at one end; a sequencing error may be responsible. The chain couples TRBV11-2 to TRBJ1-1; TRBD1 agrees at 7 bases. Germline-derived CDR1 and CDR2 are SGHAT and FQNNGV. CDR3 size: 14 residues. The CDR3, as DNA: TGTGCCAGCAGCCCCAGGGGGTATGACACTAAAGCCTTCTTT. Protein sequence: CASSPRGYDTKAFF.

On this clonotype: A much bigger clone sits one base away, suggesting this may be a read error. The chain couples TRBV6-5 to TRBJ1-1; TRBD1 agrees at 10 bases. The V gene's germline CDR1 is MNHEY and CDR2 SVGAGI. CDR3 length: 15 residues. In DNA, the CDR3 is TGTGCCAGCAAAGGGACAGGGGTCATGAAGACTGAAGCTTTCTTT. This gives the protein CASKGTGVMKTEAFF.

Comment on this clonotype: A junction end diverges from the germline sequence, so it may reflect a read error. DNA of the CDR3: TGTGCCAGCAACATTAGACTAGCCCCCGCCAATGACCAGTTCTTC. This sequence encodes CASNIRLAPANDQFF. The genes are TRBV11-2 and TRBJ2-1; 7 bases are shared with TRBD2. CDR3 length equals 15 residues. Germline loops: CDR1 SGHAT, CDR2 FQNNGV.

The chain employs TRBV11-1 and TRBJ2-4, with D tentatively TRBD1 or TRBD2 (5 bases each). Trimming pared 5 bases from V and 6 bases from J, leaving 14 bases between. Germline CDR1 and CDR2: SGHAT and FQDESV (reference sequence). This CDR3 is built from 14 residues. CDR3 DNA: TGTGCCAGCAGCGGGAGACAGAGGTTAAACATTCAGTACTTC. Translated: CASSGRQRLNIQYF.

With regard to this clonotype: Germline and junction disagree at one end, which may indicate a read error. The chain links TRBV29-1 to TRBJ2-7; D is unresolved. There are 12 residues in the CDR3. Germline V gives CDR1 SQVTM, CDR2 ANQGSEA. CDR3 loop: CSTRLSSYEEYF. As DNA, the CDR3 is TGCAGCACCCGCTTGAGCTCCTACGAGGAGTACTTC.

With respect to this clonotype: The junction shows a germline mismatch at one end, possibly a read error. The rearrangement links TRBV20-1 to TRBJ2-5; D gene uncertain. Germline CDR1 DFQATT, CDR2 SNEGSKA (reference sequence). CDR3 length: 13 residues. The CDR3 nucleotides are TGCAGTGCTATGGGATGGATTCAAGAAACCCAGTACTTC. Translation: CSAMGWIQETQYF.

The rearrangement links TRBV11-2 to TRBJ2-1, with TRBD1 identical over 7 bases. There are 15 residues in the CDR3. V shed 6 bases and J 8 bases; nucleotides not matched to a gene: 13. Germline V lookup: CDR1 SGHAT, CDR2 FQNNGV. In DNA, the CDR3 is TGTGCCAGCAGACTACAGGGGCTAGTAGGCGATGAGCAGTTCTTC. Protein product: CASRLQGLVGDEQFF.

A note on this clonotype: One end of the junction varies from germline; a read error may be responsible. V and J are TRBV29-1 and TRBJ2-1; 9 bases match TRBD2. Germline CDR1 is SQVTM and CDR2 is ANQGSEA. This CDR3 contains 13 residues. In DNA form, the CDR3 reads TGTAGCGCTGAGGGGACTAGCCTGAACGAGCAGTTCTTC. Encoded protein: CSAEGTSLNEQFF.